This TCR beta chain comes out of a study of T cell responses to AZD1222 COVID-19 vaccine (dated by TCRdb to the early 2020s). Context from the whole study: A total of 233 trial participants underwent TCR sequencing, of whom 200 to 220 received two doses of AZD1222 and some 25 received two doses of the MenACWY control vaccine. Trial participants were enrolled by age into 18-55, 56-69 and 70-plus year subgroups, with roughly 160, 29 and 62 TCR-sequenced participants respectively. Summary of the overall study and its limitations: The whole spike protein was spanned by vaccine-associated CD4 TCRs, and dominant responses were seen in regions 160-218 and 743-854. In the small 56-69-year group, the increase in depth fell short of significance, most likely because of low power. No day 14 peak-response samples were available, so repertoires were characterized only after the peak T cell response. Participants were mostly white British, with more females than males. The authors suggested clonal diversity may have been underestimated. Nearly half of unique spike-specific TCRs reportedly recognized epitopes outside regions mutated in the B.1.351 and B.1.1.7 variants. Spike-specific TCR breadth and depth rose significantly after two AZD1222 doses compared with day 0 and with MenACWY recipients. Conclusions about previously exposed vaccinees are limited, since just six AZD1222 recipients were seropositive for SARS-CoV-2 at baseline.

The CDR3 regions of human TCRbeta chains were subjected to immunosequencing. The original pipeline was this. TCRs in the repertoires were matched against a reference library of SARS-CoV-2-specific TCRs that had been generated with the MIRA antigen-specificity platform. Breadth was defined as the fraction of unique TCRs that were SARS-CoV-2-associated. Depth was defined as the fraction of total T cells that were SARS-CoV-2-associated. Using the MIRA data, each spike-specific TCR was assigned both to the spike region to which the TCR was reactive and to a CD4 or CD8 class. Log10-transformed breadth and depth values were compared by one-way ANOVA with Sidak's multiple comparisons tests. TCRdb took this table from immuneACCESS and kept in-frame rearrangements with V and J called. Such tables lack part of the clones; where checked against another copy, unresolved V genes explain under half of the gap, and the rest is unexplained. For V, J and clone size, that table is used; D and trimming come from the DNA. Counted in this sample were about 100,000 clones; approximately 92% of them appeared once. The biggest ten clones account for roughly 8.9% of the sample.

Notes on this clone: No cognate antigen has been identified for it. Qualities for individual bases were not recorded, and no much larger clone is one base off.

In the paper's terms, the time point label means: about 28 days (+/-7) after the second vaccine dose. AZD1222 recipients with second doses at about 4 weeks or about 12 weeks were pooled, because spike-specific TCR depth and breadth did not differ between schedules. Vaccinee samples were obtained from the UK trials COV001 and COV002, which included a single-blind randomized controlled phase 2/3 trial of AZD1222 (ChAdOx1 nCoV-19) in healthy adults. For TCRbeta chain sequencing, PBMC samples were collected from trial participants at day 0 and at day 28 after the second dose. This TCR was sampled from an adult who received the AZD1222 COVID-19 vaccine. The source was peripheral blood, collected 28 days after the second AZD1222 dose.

CDR3 protein: CASSFHGGGSYNEQFF. DNA sequence: TGTGCCAGCAGTTTCCATGGCGGGGGCTCCTACAATGAGCAGTTCTTC. This sequence uses TRBV6-5 and TRBJ2-1, and 7 junctional nucleotides match TRBD2. Germline trimming: 4 bases from V, 0 bases from J; junction bases outside gene matches: 6. Sequences MNHEY (CDR1) and SVGAGI (CDR2) are obtained from the germline V gene. Including the terminal cysteine and phenylalanine, the CDR3 comprises 16 residues. Just the 48-base CDR3 DNA is kept, in frame starting at base 1.